Detailed here is one TCR beta chain. The target antigen is unknown. A read error may explain this, as a much larger clone is one base away. The CDR3 consists of 13 residues. V gave up 5 bases and J gave up 6 bases, with 10 bases separating them. TCR cDNA libraries were made from RNA using a previously described, modified protocol. MiXCR, applied by TCRdb to the 5' RACE reads, yields one record per CDR3 protein. The sample carries 300,000 to 400,000 distinct CDR3 sequences, about 28% recorded once. This specimen belongs to a study of identical twins' blood T cells. Overall study results and limits: Shared CDR3 clonotype counts between two donors mainly tracked the product of their cloneset sizes, twins included.

This clonotype was sampled from a woman between 18 and 55 years old in good health. The rearrangement joins TRBV12-3 or TRBV12-4 to TRBJ2-2, with D possibly TRBD2 on 5 matching bases. Input material: PBMCs. CDR3 region: CASSVVGAGELFF. CDR3 bases: TGTGCCAGCAGTGTAGTGGGAGCCGGGGAGCTGTTTTTT.